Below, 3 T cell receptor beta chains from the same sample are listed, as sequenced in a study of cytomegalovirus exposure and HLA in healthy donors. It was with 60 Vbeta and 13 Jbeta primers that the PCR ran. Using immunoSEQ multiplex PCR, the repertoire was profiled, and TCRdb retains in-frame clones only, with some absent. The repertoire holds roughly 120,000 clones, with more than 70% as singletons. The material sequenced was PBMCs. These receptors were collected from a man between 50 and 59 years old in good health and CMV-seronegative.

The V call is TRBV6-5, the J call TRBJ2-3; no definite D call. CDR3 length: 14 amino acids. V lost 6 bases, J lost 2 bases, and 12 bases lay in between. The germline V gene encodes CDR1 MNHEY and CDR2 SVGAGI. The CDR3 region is CASSNAAATDTQYF. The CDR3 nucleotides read TGTGCCAGCAGCAACGCGGCAGCCACAGATACGCAGTATTTT.

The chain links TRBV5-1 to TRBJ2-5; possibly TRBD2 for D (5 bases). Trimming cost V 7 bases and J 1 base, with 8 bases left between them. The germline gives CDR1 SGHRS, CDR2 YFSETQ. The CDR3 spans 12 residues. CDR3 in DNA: TGCGCCAGCCGGGAAACCCAAGAGACCCAGTACTTC. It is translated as CASRETQETQYF.

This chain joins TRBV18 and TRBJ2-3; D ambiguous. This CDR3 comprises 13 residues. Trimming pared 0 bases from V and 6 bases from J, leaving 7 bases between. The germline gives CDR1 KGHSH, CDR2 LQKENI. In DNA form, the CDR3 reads TGTGCCAGCTCACCACCGACCAGGGATACGCAGTATTTT. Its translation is CASSPPTRDTQYF. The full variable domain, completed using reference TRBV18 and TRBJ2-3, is NAGVMQNPRHLVRRRGQEARLRCSPMKGHSHVYWYRQLPEEGLKFMVYLQKENIIDESGMPKERFSAEFPKEGPSILRIQQVVRGDSAAYFCASSPPTRDTQYFGPGTRLTVL.